This TCR beta chain was identified in a study of regulatory T cells in long-lasting Graves disease. The time point: newly diagnosed GD, antithyroid drugs for less than 3 months. Extracted RNA from PBMCs served as the source of the TCR library. Assembly of TCR beta libraries relied on iRepertoire HTBI primers together with Arm-PCR of CDR3 regions. TCRdb ran MiXCR on the multiplex PCR reads and lists one entry per CDR3 protein. Seen here are 520,000 or so distinct CDR3 sequences, 12% observed once, and the top ten hold roughly 9.3%. This sample was also put to use in a study of T cells in Graves' hyperthyroidism and ophthalmopathy.

This clonotype was sampled from a young woman with Graves disease. The input for sequencing was peripheral blood mononuclear cells (PBMCs), taken at new diagnosis, from a patient treated with antithyroid drugs.

Here the CDR3 reads CASSYSWGRGEAQYF. The CDR3, as DNA: TGTGCCAGCAGTTACTCGTGGGGGAGGGGAGAGGCGCAGTATTTT. This chain joins TRBV6-2 or TRBV6-3 and TRBJ2-3, with TRBD2 matching 7 bases. Germline loops: CDR1 MNHEY, CDR2 SVGEGT. V was clipped by 0 bases and J by 10 bases; unmatched bases: 10. This CDR3 comprises 15 residues.